Listed below are T cell receptor beta chains from one sample, sequenced in a study of blood T cell repertoires in COVID-19. Here immunoSEQ multiplex PCR was the method, and the copy in TCRdb shows in-frame clones only, minus some. Of around 29,000 clones listed, around 87% are singletons. The specimen sequenced was peripheral blood. These receptor sequences come from a human donor in a cohort sampled during active COVID-19. The CDR3 runs from the conserved cysteine through the conserved F or W. The D gene is left open where the match is weak. Part of the rows lack a size; the others show once, few, many or a class for expanded clones.

abundance,v_gene,j_gene,d_gene,CDR3aa,CDR3nt
NA,TRBV6-5,TRBJ1-2,NA,CASGGHYGYTF,TGTGCCAGCGGGGGCCACTATGGCTACACCTTC
NA,TRBV6-6,TRBJ1-4,NA,CASSYAGVATNEKLFF,TGTGCCAGCAGTTACGCAGGGGTGGCAACTAATGAAAAACTGTTTTTT
few,TRBV5-5,TRBJ1-6,NA,CASSLAGDSPLHF,TGTGCCAGCAGCTTGGCGGGGGACTCACCCCTCCACTTT
NA,TRBV5-6,TRBJ2-7,NA,CASSSLYEQYF,TGTGCCAGCAGCTCACTTTACGAGCAGTACTTC
once,TRBV6-1,TRBJ1-5,NA,CASSAPTGHFSNQPQHF,TGTGCCAGCAGTGCCCCGACAGGCCATTTTAGCAATCAGCCCCAGCATTTT
NA,TRBV21-1,TRBJ1-5,NA,CASRPGEGCNQPQHF,TGTGCCAGCAGACCCGGGGAGGGCTGCAATCAGCCCCAGCATTTT
NA,TRBV4-1,TRBJ1-5,TRBD1,CASSQDQATGVGNQPQHF,TGCGCCAGCAGCCAAGATCAGGCGACAGGGGTTGGCAATCAGCCCCAGCATTTT
NA,TRBV28,TRBJ2-3,TRBD1,CASSPAGGLGTDTQYF,TGTGCCAGCAGCCCGGCAGGGGGATTGGGCACAGATACGCAGTATTTT
NA,TRBV11-2,TRBJ2-1,TRBD2,CASSGTSGGINEQFF,TGTGCCAGCAGCGGGACTAGCGGGGGGATAAATGAGCAGTTCTTC
NA,TRBV10-3,TRBJ2-1,TRBD1,CAISESTPGGVNYNEQFF,TGTGCCATCAGTGAGTCGACTCCAGGGGGTGTTAACTACAATGAGCAGTTCTTC
NA,TRBV11-1,TRBJ1-3,TRBD1,CASSPDRAGNTIYF,TGTGCCAGCAGCCCAGACAGGGCTGGAAACACCATATATTTT
NA,TRBV19,TRBJ1-6,NA,CASTPGGGAGRGSPLHF,TGTGCCAGTACCCCAGGAGGGGGGGCAGGACGGGGTTCACCCCTCCACTTT
NA,TRBV5-1,TRBJ1-4,TRBD1,CASSLQGANEKLFF,TGCGCCAGCAGCTTGCAGGGGGCTAATGAAAAACTGTTTTTT
NA,TRBV27,TRBJ2-4,TRBD1,CASSASTGVLLHIQYF,TGTGCCAGCAGTGCGTCGACAGGGGTTCTATTACACATTCAGTACTTC
once,TRBV9,TRBJ2-1,TRBD2,CASSASLAGGYNEQFF,TGTGCCAGCAGCGCCTCTCTAGCGGGGGGCTACAATGAGCAGTTCTTC
NA,TRBV7-3,TRBJ1-6,TRBD1,CASSPTGSNSPLHF,TGTGCCAGCAGCCCGACAGGGTCTAATTCACCCCTCCACTTT
NA,TRBV5-8,TRBJ2-4,NA,CASSLDIIAKNIQYF,TGTGCCAGCAGCTTGGACATAATAGCCAAAAACATTCAGTACTTC
NA,TRBV4-2,TRBJ2-3,NA,CASSQNLGTDTQYF,TGTGCCAGCAGCCAAAATCTTGGCACAGATACGCAGTATTTT
once,TRBV28,TRBJ1-3,TRBD1,CASGQGVAVRSGNTIYF,TGTGCCAGCGGACAGGGGGTAGCGGTGAGGTCTGGAAACACCATATATTTT
NA,TRBV5-4,TRBJ2-1,TRBD2,CASSFGRGANNEQFF,TGTGCCAGCAGCTTTGGGCGGGGGGCCAACAATGAGCAGTTCTTC
NA,TRBV30,TRBJ1-2,NA,CAWSEDTTRTF,TGTGCCTGGAGCGAAGACACCACTAGGACCTTC
NA,TRBV24-1,TRBJ2-7,TRBD1,CATSDWTGGDEQYF,TGTGCCACCAGTGACTGGACAGGGGGCGACGAGCAGTACTTC
NA,TRBV10-2,TRBJ2-3,TRBD1,CASSESGTGGFVRGTQYF,TGCGCCAGCAGTGAGTCCGGGACAGGGGGCTTCGTTCGCGGTACGCAGTATTTT
NA,TRBV5-1,TRBJ1-1,TRBD1,CASSPGQDPEAFF,TGCGCCAGCAGCCCCGGACAGGATCCTGAAGCTTTCTTT
NA,TRBV21-1,TRBJ2-7,NA,CASSMPDGQGWSYEQYF,TGTGCCAGCAGCATGCCCGATGGACAGGGGTGGTCCTACGAGCAGTACTTC
NA,TRBV6-5,TRBJ1-1,TRBD1,CASSLRTGWTEAFF,TGTGCCAGCAGTCTACGGACAGGGTGGACTGAAGCTTTCTTT
NA,TRBV5-1,TRBJ2-7,TRBD1,CASSYDRGPYEQYF,TGCGCCAGCAGCTACGACAGGGGGCCATACGAGCAGTACTTC
NA,TRBV7-6,TRBJ1-2,NA,CASSLETDYGYTF,TGTGCCAGCAGCTTAGAAACAGATTATGGCTACACCTTC
NA,TRBV9,TRBJ1-4,NA,CASSVGQGLPNEKLFF,TGTGCCAGCAGCGTAGGCCAGGGATTACCGAATGAAAAACTGTTTTTT
NA,TRBV6-1,TRBJ1-4,NA,CASSEFQGTATNEKLFF,TGTGCCAGCAGTGAATTTCAGGGTACGGCAACTAATGAAAAACTGTTTTTT
NA,TRBV7-9,TRBJ2-5,TRBD2,CASSRGTSGGYLQETQYF,TGTGCCAGCAGCCGCGGGACTAGCGGGGGGTACCTACAAGAGACCCAGTACTTC
once,TRBV5-1,TRBJ1-6,NA,CASSLDRASSYNSPLHF,TGCGCCAGCAGCTTGGACAGGGCCAGCTCCTATAATTCACCCCTCCACTTT
few,TRBV27,TRBJ2-7,NA,CASSQAGSDSLEQYF,TGTGCCAGCAGCCAAGCCGGTTCCGACAGCCTCGAGCAGTACTTC
few,TRBV15,TRBJ1-2,NA,CATSEPRAGSYGYTF,TGTGCCACCAGCGAGCCCCGGGCGGGGAGCTATGGCTACACCTTC
NA,TRBV6-2/TRBV6-3,TRBJ1-1,NA,CASSYSEEYGTEAFF,TGTGCCAGCAGTTACTCGGAGGAGTACGGCACTGAAGCTTTCTTT
once,TRBV27,TRBJ2-2,TRBD1,CASRPRTGATNTGELFF,TGTGCCAGCAGACCCCGGACAGGGGCTACGAACACCGGGGAGCTGTTTTTT
NA,TRBV12-3/TRBV12-4,TRBJ2-7,NA,CASSPTGYEQYF,TGTGCCAGCAGTCCGACGGGCTACGAGCAGTACTTC
NA,TRBV28,TRBJ2-2,NA,CASSPPDNSGELFF,TGTGCCAGCAGTCCACCCGACAATTCCGGGGAGCTGTTTTTT
NA,TRBV4-3,TRBJ2-7,TRBD2,CASSPWSGEEYEQYF,TGCGCCAGCAGCCCATGGAGCGGGGAAGAATACGAGCAGTACTTC
NA,TRBV4-1,TRBJ1-1,TRBD1,CASGTGGTEAFF,TGCGCCAGCGGGACAGGGGGAACTGAAGCTTTCTTT
NA,TRBV5-4,TRBJ2-1,TRBD2,CASSALLAGGTNEQFF,TGTGCCAGCAGCGCACTTCTGGCGGGGGGCACCAATGAGCAGTTCTTC
NA,TRBV19,TRBJ1-5,TRBD1,CASSNQGAGNQPQHF,TGTGCCAGTAGTAATCAGGGGGCAGGCAATCAGCCCCAGCATTTT
NA,TRBV3-1/TRBV3-2,TRBJ2-3,NA,CASSQVVGQEDTQYF,TGTGCCAGCAGCCAAGTGGTGGGGCAGGAAGATACGCAGTATTTT
NA,TRBV4-3,TRBJ2-7,NA,CASSPVAVRAYEQYF,TGCGCCAGCAGCCCTGTCGCGGTAAGAGCCTACGAGCAGTACTTC
NA,TRBV19,TRBJ2-1,TRBD1,CASRNSDRAGNEQFF,TGTGCCAGTAGAAACTCGGACAGGGCTGGGAATGAGCAGTTCTTC
NA,TRBV9,TRBJ2-3,TRBD2,CASSVPLAGGQNPTDTQYF,TGTGCCAGCAGCGTACCGCTAGCGGGGGGGCAGAACCCCACAGATACGCAGTATTTT
once,TRBV7-3,TRBJ2-5,TRBD1,CASSVRTGETQYF,TGTGCCAGCAGCGTTAGGACAGGGGAGACCCAGTACTTC
NA,TRBV7-8,TRBJ2-3,NA,CASRGAQPADTQYF,TGTGCCAGCAGGGGGGCCCAGCCTGCAGATACGCAGTATTTT
NA,TRBV12-1,TRBJ2-3,NA,CASSFAVAGGRDTQYF,TGTGCCAGCAGCTTTGCCGTAGCGGGGGGGCGAGATACGCAGTATTTT
NA,TRBV7-2,TRBJ2-5,NA,CASSLNSMAARGTQYF,TGTGCCAGCAGCTTAAATTCGATGGCAGCGAGAGGGACCCAGTACTTC
NA,TRBV29-1,TRBJ1-1,NA,CSVGVTQNTEAFF,TGCAGCGTTGGCGTCACCCAGAACACTGAAGCTTTCTTT
NA,TRBV27,TRBJ1-1,TRBD1,CASSLRDGTEEAFF,TGTGCCAGCAGTTTACGTGACGGGACAGAAGAAGCTTTCTTT
NA,TRBV6-2/TRBV6-3,TRBJ2-2,TRBD2,CASSYKGLAWTGELFF,TGTGCCAGCAGTTATAAAGGACTAGCGTGGACCGGGGAGCTGTTTTTT